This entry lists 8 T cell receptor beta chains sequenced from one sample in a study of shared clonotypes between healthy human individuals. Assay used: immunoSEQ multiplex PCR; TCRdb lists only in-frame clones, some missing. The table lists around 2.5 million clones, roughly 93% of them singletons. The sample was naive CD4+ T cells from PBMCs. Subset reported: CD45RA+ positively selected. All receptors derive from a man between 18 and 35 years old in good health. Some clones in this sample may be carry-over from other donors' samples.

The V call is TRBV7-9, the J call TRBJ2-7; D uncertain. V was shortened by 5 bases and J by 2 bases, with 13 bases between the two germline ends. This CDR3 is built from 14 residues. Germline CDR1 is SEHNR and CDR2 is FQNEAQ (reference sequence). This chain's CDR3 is CASSKGTATYEQYF. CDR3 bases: TGTGCCAGCAGCAAGGGCACAGCCACCTACGAGCAGTACTTC.

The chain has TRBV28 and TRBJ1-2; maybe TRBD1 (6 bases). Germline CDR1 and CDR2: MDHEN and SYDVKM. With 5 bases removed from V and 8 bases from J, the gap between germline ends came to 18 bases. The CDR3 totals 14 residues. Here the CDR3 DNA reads TGTGCCAGCAGTGACAGGCGACAAGTGGGAGGCTACACCTTC. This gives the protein CASSDRRQVGGYTF.

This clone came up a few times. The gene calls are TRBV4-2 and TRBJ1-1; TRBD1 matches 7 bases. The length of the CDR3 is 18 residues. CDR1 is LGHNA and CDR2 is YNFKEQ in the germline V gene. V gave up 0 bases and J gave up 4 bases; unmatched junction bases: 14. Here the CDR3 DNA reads TGTGCCAGCAGCCAAGAGGGACAGCAAGGAGGATTTTTCACTGAAGCTTTCTTT. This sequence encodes CASSQEGQQGGFFTEAFF.

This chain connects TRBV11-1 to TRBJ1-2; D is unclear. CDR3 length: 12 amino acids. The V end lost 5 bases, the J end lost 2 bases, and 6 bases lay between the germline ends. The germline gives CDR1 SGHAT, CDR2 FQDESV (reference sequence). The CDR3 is CASSPDNYGYTF. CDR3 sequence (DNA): TGTGCCAGCAGCCCGGACAACTATGGCTACACCTTC.

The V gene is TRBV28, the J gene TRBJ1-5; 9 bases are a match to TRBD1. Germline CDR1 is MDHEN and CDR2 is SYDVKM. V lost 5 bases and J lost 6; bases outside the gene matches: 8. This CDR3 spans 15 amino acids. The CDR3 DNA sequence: TGTGCCAGCAGTCCTCCGGGACAGGGACGTCAGCCCCAGCATTTT. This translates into CASSPPGQGRQPQHF.

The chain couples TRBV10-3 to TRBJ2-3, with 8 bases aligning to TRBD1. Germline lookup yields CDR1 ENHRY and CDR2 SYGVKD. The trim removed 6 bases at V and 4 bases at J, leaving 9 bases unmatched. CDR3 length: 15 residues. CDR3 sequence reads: CAISPGQVVADTQYF. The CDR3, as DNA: TGTGCCATCAGCCCGGGACAGGTAGTGGCAGATACGCAGTATTTT.

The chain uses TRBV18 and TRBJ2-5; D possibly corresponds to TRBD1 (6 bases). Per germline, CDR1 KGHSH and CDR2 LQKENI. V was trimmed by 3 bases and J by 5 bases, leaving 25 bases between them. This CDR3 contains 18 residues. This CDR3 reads CASSPEAPRTAPGETQYF. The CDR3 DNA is TGTGCCAGCTCACCCGAAGCCCCCCGGACAGCACCGGGGGAGACCCAGTACTTC.

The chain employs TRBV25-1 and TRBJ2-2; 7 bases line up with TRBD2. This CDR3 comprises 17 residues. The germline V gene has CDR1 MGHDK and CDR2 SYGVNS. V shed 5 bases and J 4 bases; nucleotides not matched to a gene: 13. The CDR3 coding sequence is TGTGCCAGCAGTCGTAATCGGGGAGGGACCCGCACCGGGGAGCTGTTTTTT. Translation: CASSRNRGGTRTGELFF.